The entry that follows covers one TCR beta chain sequence. Antigen unknown. Germline loops: CDR1 SQVTM, CDR2 ANQGSEA. V lost 6 bases, J lost 4 bases, and 2 bases stayed unmatched. The CDR3 is 11 amino acids. The record originates from a study of cytomegalovirus exposure and HLA in healthy donors. Study as a whole: From donors who were HLA-typed, an early data release held approximately 84 million unique TCRs.

PCR used 60 Vbeta primers and 13 Jbeta primers. The data were produced by immunoSEQ multiplex PCR, yet TCRdb's version contains in-frame clones alone and is incomplete. The table lists 160,000 or so clones, around three quarters of them singletons. Points from the study as a whole: The authors listed around 150 TCR beta chains as cytomegalovirus-associated.

The V call is TRBV29-1, the J call TRBJ1-2; TRBD1 aligns across 7 bases. The TCR comes from a man in his forties or fifties in good health and CMV-seronegative. The sequencing input was PBMCs. The CDR3 coding sequence is TGCAGCGTGGGACAGTCCTATGGCTACACCTTC. Translated: CSVGQSYGYTF.